These 32 T cell receptor beta chains were all obtained from the same sample, sequenced in a study of CD8+ T cells in alopecia areata. Treatment indicated: oral pan-JAK inhibitor, 5-10 mg twice daily. RNA extraction was followed by reverse transcription into cDNA, which acted as the sequencing template. Produced via immunoSEQ multiplex PCR; TCRdb's table is partial and in-frame only. In the table there are some 170,000 clones, roughly 50% of which are singletons. This specimen was CD4+ T cells sorted from blood, taken at roughly week 55, from a patient treated with tofacitinib. All receptors come from a human donor with alopecia areata.

The chain couples TRBV30 to TRBJ2-3, with D uncertain. This CDR3 has 13 residues. Trimming removed 2 bases at V and 6 bases at J, with 12 bases between. The germline V gene encodes CDR1 GTSNPN and CDR2 SVGIG (reference sequence). The CDR3 region is CAWSRGLWDTQYF. CDR3 nucleotides: TGTGCCTGGAGTCGTGGCCTCTGGGATACGCAGTATTTT.

The gene calls are TRBV7-9 and TRBJ1-5, with D unresolved. CDR3 length: 14 residues. V was trimmed by 2 bases and J by 5 bases, leaving 10 bases between them. Germline assignment: CDR1 SEHNR and CDR2 FQNEAQ (reference sequence). The CDR3 DNA is TGTGCCAGCAGCTTAATCTCGTCGGATCAGCCCCAGCATTTT. The encoded protein is CASSLISSDQPQHF. Variable domain in full (rest from reference TRBV7-9 and TRBJ1-5): DTGVSQNPRHKITKRGQNVTFRCDPISEHNRLYWYRQTLGQGPEFLTYFQNEAQLEKSRLLSDRFSAERPKGSFSTLEIQRTEQGDSAMYLCASSLISSDQPQHFGDGTRLSIL.

The chain has TRBV30 and TRBJ1-3; D gene unclear. Germline CDR1 GTSNPN, CDR2 SVGIG (reference sequence). CDR3 length: 12 residues. V dropped 2 bases and J dropped 3 bases, with 5 bases sitting between them. CDR3 coding DNA: TGTGCCTGGAGTCTACATGGAAACACCATATATTTT. Amino acid sequence: CAWSLHGNTIYF.

This clone turned up a few times. The rearrangement joins TRBV4-1 to TRBJ1-4; maybe TRBD1 (5 bases). The CDR3 has 18 amino acids. Germline CDR1 reads MGHRA; CDR2 reads YSYEKL. Trimming pared 0 bases from V and 6 bases from J, leaving 20 bases between. CDR3 sequence (DNA): TGCGCCAGCAGCCAAGATAACCGGGGCACAGGTGGGGATGAAAAACTGTTTTTT. Its translation is CASSQDNRGTGGDEKLFF.

V is TRBV5-5 and J is TRBJ1-6; a weak D match, TRBD1 (5 bases). Germline lookup yields CDR1 SGHKS and CDR2 YYEKEE (reference sequence). CDR3 length equals 15 residues. V gave up 0 bases and J gave up 13 bases, with 17 bases separating them. CDR3 coding DNA: TGTGCCAGCAGCTTGGCGGACACAAGGGTCGGGCCCCTCCACTTT. It codes for CASSLADTRVGPLHF.

This clone was found many times. The rearrangement joins TRBV6-5 to TRBJ2-3; D not certain. CDR3 length: 12 residues. With 6 bases removed from V and 0 bases from J, the gap between germline ends came to 4 bases. Germline V lookup: CDR1 MNHEY, CDR2 SVGAGI. The CDR3 here is CASRSSTDTQYF. As DNA, the CDR3 is TGTGCCAGCAGGTCTAGCACAGATACGCAGTATTTT.

V usage is TRBV19 and J usage is TRBJ2-3; maybe TRBD2 (5 bases). With 5 bases removed from V and 4 bases from J, the gap between germline ends came to 16 bases. From germline, CDR1 is LNHDA and CDR2 SQIVND (reference sequence). CDR3 size: 15 residues. CDR3 in DNA: TGTGCCAGTAGTTCCAGTGGACTCGGGGCAGATACGCAGTATTTT. Translated: CASSSSGLGADTQYF.

The rearrangement links TRBV6-1 to TRBJ1-2; D perhaps matches TRBD1 (5 bases). The germline V and J ends were trimmed by 6 bases and 3 bases, with 17 bases remaining between them. CDR3 length: 15 residues. Germline loops: CDR1 MNHNS, CDR2 SASEGT. The CDR3 coding sequence is TGTGCCAGCAGCGCCAAGGGGACGGATTACTATGGCTACACCTTC. This encodes CASSAKGTDYYGYTF.

This clone was counted between two and nine times. The chain has TRBV30 and TRBJ1-2; 9 bases agree with TRBD1. V lost 0 bases, J lost 5 bases, and 1 base stayed unmatched. This CDR3 has 13 residues. The germline V gene encodes CDR1 GTSNPN and CDR2 SVGIG (reference sequence). The CDR3 bases are TGTGCCTGGAGTGTCGGGACAGGGTATGGCTACACCTTC. This sequence encodes CAWSVGTGYGYTF.

The genes are TRBV6-5 and TRBJ2-5; weak D call: TRBD2 (6 bases). The CDR3 is 11 amino acids. V dropped 6 bases and J dropped 5 bases, with 7 bases sitting between them. Per germline, CDR1 MNHEY and CDR2 SVGAGI. In DNA form, the CDR3 reads TGTGCCAGCAGAGGGAGGGAGACCCAGTACTTC. This sequence encodes CASRGRETQYF.

DNA for the CDR3: TGTGCCAGCAGGGACAGGATGAACACTGAAGCTTTCTTT. Protein: CASRDRMNTEAFF. This rearrangement joins TRBV2 to TRBJ1-1; 7 nucleotides agree with TRBD1. With 6 bases clipped from V and 0 bases from J, the junction kept 1 base outside the gene matches. Germline CDR1 reads SNHLY; CDR2 reads FYNNEI. The CDR3 runs 13 residues.

The chain uses TRBV30 and TRBJ2-1, with D maybe TRBD1 (6 bases). V gave up 5 bases and J gave up 5 bases, with 19 bases separating them. The CDR3 loop spans 15 amino acids. The V gene's germline CDR1 is GTSNPN and CDR2 SVGIG (reference sequence). Here the CDR3 reads CAWESYRAGNNEQFF. CDR3 DNA sequence: TGTGCCTGGGAATCCTACAGGGCCGGGAACAATGAGCAGTTCTTC.

The V call is TRBV7-3, the J call TRBJ1-1; D gene ambiguous. The ends were cut back, 5 bases at V and 7 bases at J, with 14 bases in the middle. Germline V gene sequence: CDR1 SGHTA, CDR2 FQGTGA. CDR3 length: 13 amino acids. In DNA, the CDR3 is TGTGCCAGCAGCGCAACACGGAGGAGTGAAGCTTTCTTT. The encoded protein is CASSATRRSEAFF.

The chain employs TRBV6-5 and TRBJ2-7; 7 nucleotides agree with TRBD2. The V segment lost 0 bases and the J segment 3 bases; nucleotides outside the gene matches: 5. Germline V CDR1 and CDR2: MNHEY, SVGAGI. The CDR3 totals 15 residues. DNA for the CDR3: TGTGCCAGCAGTTACTCCGGGGAGGGATACTACGAGCAGTACTTC. Translated: CASSYSGEGYYEQYF.

This clone was observed a few times. CDR3: CASSGRTGSGYTF. The CDR3 DNA follows: TGCGCCAGCAGCGGCCGGACAGGGAGCGGCTACACCTTC. The rearrangement links TRBV5-1 to TRBJ1-2; 8 nucleotides match TRBD1. Per germline, CDR1 SGHRS and CDR2 YFSETQ. The CDR3 is 13 residues long. V gave up 4 bases and J gave up 8 bases; unmatched junction bases: 7.

This clone was observed a few times. This chain connects TRBV23-1 to TRBJ1-5; 8 bases fit TRBD1. TRBV23-1 belongs to the ORF category, with a function that is uncertain. This CDR3 spans 14 amino acids. Unmatched junction bases numbered 6, after V lost 4 bases and J lost 7 bases. In nucleotides, the CDR3 is TGCGCCAGCAGTCCGAGGACAGGGCAACAGCCCCAGCATTTT. Protein: CASSPRTGQQPQHF.

The chain links TRBV5-1 to TRBJ2-3; no clear D gene. The CDR3 loop spans 12 amino acids. The germline V gene has CDR1 SGHRS and CDR2 YFSETQ. V gave up 2 bases and J gave up 5 bases, with 6 bases separating them. The CDR3 spells CASSLAQDTQYF. The CDR3 nucleotides read TGCGCCAGCAGCTTAGCACAAGATACGCAGTATTTT.

This clone has a handful of counts. J is TRBJ1-2 and V is TRBV2; no reliable D call. This CDR3 has 12 residues. The V gene's germline CDR1 is SNHLY and CDR2 FYNNEI. With 6 bases removed from V and 3 bases from J, the gap between germline ends came to 8 bases. CDR3 sequence (DNA): TGTGCCAGCAGGACATTGGACTATGGCTACACCTTC. Its protein product is CASRTLDYGYTF.

This chain connects TRBV5-4 to TRBJ1-2, with D unresolved. This CDR3 has 12 residues. The ends were cut back, 3 bases at V and 8 bases at J, with 11 bases in the middle. Germline-derived CDR1 and CDR2 are SGHNT and YYREEE (reference sequence). The chain's CDR3 is CASSSEGRGYTF. DNA of the CDR3: TGTGCCAGCAGCTCTGAGGGCCGAGGCTACACCTTC.

The rearrangement joins TRBV30 to TRBJ1-2; 9 nucleotides line up with TRBD1. Per germline, CDR1 GTSNPN and CDR2 SVGIG (reference sequence). V lost 5 bases to trimming and J lost 7 bases; unmatched junction nucleotides: 11. The CDR3 has 14 residues. CDR3 in amino acids: CAWSRDRDRSGYTF. In nucleotides, the CDR3 is TGTGCCTGGTCCAGGGACAGGGATAGGAGTGGCTACACCTTC.

This clone has more than one count but fewer than ten. The chain carries TRBV30 and TRBJ2-3; 7 nucleotides line up with TRBD2. J was trimmed by 6 bases and V by 1 base; bases with no gene match: 4. Germline-derived CDR1 and CDR2 are GTSNPN and SVGIG (reference sequence). The CDR3 sequence is 13 residues long. The CDR3 sequence: CAWSGGSGDTQYF. CDR3 bases: TGTGCCTGGAGTGGAGGTAGCGGGGATACGCAGTATTTT.

The V call is TRBV28, the J call TRBJ1-2, with a tentative D call TRBD1 (5 bases). The V and J ends lost 2 bases and 0 bases respectively, with 7 bases between them. In germline, CDR1 is MDHEN, CDR2 SYDVKM. CDR3 size: 14 residues. The CDR3 loop reads CASSLLGPNYGYTF. In nucleotides, the CDR3 is TGTGCCAGCAGTTTACTGGGACCTAACTATGGCTACACCTTC.

The V gene is TRBV30, the J gene TRBJ2-1; 11 bases match TRBD1. The ends lost 3 bases at V and 4 bases at J; junction bases unmatched: 8. CDR1 GTSNPN and CDR2 SVGIG come from the germline V gene (reference sequence). CDR3 length: 16 residues. CDR3 region: CAWRDGTGGNYNEQFF. The CDR3 bases are TGTGCCTGGAGGGACGGGACAGGGGGAAATTACAATGAGCAGTTCTTC.

Note on this clone: Other DNA sequences in this specimen translate into the identical CDR3. This rearrangement joins TRBV6-5 to TRBJ2-3, with 8 bases fitting TRBD2. The V gene's germline CDR1 is MNHEY and CDR2 SVGAGI. V was pared by 4 bases and J by 1 base, with 4 bases of the junction left unmatched. The CDR3 contains 15 residues. The CDR3 protein is CASSSRGAGTDTQYF. DNA of the CDR3: TGTGCCAGCAGTTCGCGGGGGGCGGGCACAGATACGCAGTATTTT.

This clone was counted a single time. The rearrangement uses TRBV7-2 and TRBJ2-2; D is ambiguous. The ends were cut back, 1 base at V and 0 bases at J, with 3 bases in the middle. Germline CDR1 SGHTA, CDR2 FQGNSA. CDR3 length equals 14 residues. The CDR3 region has the DNA TGTGCCAGCAGCTTAGTCTCGAACACCGGGGAGCTGTTTTTT. Protein sequence: CASSLVSNTGELFF.

The chain couples TRBV30 to TRBJ2-5; 9 bases are a match to TRBD1. The J segment lost 5 bases and the V segment lost 2 bases, leaving 9 bases of the junction unmatched. Germline V gives CDR1 GTSNPN, CDR2 SVGIG (reference sequence). This CDR3 region has 15 residues. CDR3 region: CAWSSGQGGHETQYF. DNA for the CDR3: TGTGCCTGGAGTTCGGGACAGGGTGGTCATGAGACCCAGTACTTC.

This clone was counted only a few times. The chain employs TRBV15 and TRBJ1-1; maybe TRBD1 (5 bases). The CDR3 runs to 13 residues. Germline V gene sequence: CDR1 LNHNV, CDR2 YYDKDF (reference sequence). V gave up 3 bases and J gave up 5 bases, with 10 bases separating them. The CDR3 here is CATSSFRGTEAFF. The CDR3 DNA sequence: TGTGCCACCAGCAGCTTTCGGGGGACTGAAGCTTTCTTT.

Only a few counts were recorded for this clone. The chain couples TRBV10-2 to TRBJ1-1, with 9 bases that match TRBD1. Trimming removed 6 bases from V and 5 bases from J; junction bases left unmatched: 4. The V gene's germline CDR1 is WSHSY and CDR2 SAAADI. CDR3 length: 13 amino acids. DNA of the CDR3: TGCGCCAGCAGGAAAGGACAGGGGACTGAAGCTTTCTTT. It specifies CASRKGQGTEAFF.

This chain joins TRBV30 and TRBJ2-3, with 8 bases fitting TRBD2. This CDR3 has 15 residues. The ends lost 0 bases at V and 0 bases at J; junction bases unmatched: 2. CDR1 is GTSNPN, CDR2 SVGIG, per germline (reference sequence). DNA of the CDR3: TGTGCCTGGAGTGTACTAGCGGTTAGCACAGATACGCAGTATTTT. This codes for CAWSVLAVSTDTQYF.

This clone came up a few times. This chain connects TRBV11-3 to TRBJ2-1, with 7 bases fitting TRBD2. The CDR3 is 16 amino acids. Unmatched junction bases numbered 7, after V lost 5 bases and J lost 0 bases. Germline CDR1 reads SGHNT; CDR2 reads YENEEA. The CDR3 region is CASSRLATVSYNEQFF. DNA of the CDR3: TGTGCCAGCAGCCGACTAGCCACGGTCTCCTACAATGAGCAGTTCTTC.

V gene TRBV2 combines with J gene TRBJ2-1; perhaps D is TRBD1 or TRBD2 (6 bases each). CDR3 length equals 14 residues. Germline V CDR1 and CDR2: SNHLY, FYNNEI. The V gene lost 6 bases and the J gene lost 7 bases, with 16 bases spanning the gap. Written as DNA, the CDR3 is TGTGCCAGCAGCCGACTAGGAACAGGGAATGAGCAGTTCTTC. Translated, it gives CASSRLGTGNEQFF.

The chain carries TRBV15 and TRBJ2-3; D is unresolved. The ends were cut back, 0 bases at V and 2 bases at J, with 9 bases in the middle. Germline values: CDR1 LNHNV, CDR2 YYDKDF (reference sequence). The CDR3 sequence is 15 residues long. DNA for the CDR3: TGTGCCACCAGCAGAGATAGGCACCACACAGATACGCAGTATTTT. Translating gives CATSRDRHHTDTQYF.